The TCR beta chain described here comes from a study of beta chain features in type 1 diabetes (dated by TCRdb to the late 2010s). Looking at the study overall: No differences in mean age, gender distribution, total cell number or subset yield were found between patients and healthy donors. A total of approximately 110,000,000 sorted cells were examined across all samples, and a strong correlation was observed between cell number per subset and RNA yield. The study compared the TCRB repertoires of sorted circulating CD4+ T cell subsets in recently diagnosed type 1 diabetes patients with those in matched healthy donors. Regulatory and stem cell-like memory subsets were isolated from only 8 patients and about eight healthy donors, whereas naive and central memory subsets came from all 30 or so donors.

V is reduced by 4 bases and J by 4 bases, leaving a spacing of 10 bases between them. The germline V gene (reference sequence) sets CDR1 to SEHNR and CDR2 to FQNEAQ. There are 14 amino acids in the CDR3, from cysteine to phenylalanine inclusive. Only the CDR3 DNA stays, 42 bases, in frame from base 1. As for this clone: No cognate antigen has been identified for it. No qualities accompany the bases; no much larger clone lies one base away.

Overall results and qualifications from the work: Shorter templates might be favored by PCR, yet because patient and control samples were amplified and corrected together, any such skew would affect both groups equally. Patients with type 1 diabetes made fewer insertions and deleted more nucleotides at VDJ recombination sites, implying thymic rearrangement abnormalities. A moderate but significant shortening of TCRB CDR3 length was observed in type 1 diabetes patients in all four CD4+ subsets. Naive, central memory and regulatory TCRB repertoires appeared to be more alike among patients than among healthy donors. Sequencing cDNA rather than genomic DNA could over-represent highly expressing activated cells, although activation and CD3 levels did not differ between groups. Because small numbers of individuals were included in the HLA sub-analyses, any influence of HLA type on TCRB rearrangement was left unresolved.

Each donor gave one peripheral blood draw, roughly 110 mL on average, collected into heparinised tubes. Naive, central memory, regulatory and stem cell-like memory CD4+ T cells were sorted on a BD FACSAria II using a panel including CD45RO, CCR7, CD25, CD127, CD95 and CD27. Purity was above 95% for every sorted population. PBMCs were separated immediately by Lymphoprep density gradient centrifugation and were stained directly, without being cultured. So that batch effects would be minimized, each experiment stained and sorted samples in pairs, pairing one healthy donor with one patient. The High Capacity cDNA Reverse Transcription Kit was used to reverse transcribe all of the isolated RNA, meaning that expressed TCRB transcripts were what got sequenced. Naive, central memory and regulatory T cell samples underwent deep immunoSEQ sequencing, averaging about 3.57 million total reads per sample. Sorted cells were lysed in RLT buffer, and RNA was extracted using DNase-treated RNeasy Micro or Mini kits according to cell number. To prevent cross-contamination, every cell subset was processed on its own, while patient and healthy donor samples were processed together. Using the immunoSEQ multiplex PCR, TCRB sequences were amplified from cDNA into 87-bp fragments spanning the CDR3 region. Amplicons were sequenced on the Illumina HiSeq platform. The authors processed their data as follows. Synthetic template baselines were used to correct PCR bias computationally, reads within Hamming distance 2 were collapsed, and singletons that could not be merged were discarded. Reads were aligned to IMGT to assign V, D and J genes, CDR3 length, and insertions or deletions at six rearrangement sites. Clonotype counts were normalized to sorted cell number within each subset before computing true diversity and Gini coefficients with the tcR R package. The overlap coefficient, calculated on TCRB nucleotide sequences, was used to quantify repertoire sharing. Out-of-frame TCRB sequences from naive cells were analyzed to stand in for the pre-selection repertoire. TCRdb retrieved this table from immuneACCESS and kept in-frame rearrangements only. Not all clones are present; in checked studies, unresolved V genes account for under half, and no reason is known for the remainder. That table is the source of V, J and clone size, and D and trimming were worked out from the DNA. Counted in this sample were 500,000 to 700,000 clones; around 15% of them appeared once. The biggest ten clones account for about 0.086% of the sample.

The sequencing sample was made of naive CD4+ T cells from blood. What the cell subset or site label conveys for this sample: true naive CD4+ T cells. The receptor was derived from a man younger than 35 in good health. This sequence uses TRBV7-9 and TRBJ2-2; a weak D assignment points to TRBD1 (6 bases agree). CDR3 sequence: CASSSSGATGELFF. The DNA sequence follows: TGTGCCAGCAGCTCCTCAGGGGCCACCGGGGAGCTGTTTTTT.